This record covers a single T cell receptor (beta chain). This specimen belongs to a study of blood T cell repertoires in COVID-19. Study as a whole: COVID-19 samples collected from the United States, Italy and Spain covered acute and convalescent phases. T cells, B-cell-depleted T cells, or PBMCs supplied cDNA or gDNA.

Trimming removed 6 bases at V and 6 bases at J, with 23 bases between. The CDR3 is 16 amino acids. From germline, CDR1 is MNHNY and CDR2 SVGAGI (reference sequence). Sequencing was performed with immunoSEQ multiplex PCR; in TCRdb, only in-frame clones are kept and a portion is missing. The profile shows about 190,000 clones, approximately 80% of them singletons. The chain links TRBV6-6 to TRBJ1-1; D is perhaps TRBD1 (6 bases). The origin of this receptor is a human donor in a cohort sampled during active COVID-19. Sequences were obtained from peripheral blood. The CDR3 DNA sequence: TGTGCCAGCAGGCAGGCGAGACAGGTAATAGTTGCTGAAGCTTTCTTT. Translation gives CASRQARQVIVAEAFF.